This TCR beta chain came from a study of T-cell memory formation after mild COVID-19. Findings and limits, study-wide: Mainly CM and EM harbored the contracting CD4+ clones; mainly EMRA harbored the CD8+ ones. Clones that got smaller from day 15 to 85 had even CD4/CD8, while clones growing later tipped toward CD4+. There were some responding clones in pre-infection memory, which suggested that cross-reactive memory had joined. The authors left the SARS-CoV-2 specificity of second-wave clones peaking on day 37 unconfirmed.

As for this clonotype: Its antigen is not known.

TCRdb passed the 5' RACE reads through MiXCR, listing each CDR3 protein once. The repertoire has 450,000 or so distinct CDR3 sequences, around 19% of them found once; the top ten carry roughly 8.4%. The receptor comes from an adult woman who had mild COVID-19 (a few samples of this study predate the infection). Cell type and time point are not known. Sequencing used PBMCs or a T cell subset sorted from them (not recorded which).

CDR3 protein: CASSFNENNEQFF. The CDR3 nucleotides read TGTGCCAGCAGTTTTAACGAGAACAATGAGCAGTTCTTC. The V and J genes are TRBV12-3 or TRBV12-4 and TRBJ2-1, with unresolved D. V was clipped by 3 bases and J by 5 bases, with 8 bases between them. CDR3 size: 13 residues.